This T cell receptor beta chain was sequenced during a study of cytomegalovirus exposure and HLA in healthy donors. As regards this clone: The antigen is undetermined.

Study conclusions and caveats: The majority of CMV-associated TCR beta chains were reported as apparently HLA-restricted in a later analysis.

This PCR relied on a set of 60 Vbeta primers and 13 Jbeta primers. Generated by immunoSEQ multiplex PCR, the TCRdb table keeps only in-frame clones and is missing some. This table holds about 36,000 clones, about 53% found once. Per germline, CDR1 SGHRS and CDR2 YFSETQ. V lost 5 bases to trimming and J lost 1 base; unmatched junction nucleotides: 5. CDR3 length: 14 amino acids. The chain carries TRBV5-1 and TRBJ1-2, with TRBD1 identical over 7 bases. Material for sequencing was PBMCs. This TCR was recovered from a woman aged 35 to 49 in good health and CMV-seropositive. This CDR3 is CASRRDRDNYGYTF. In DNA, the CDR3 is TGCGCCAGCAGAAGAGACAGGGATAACTATGGCTACACCTTC.